This T cell receptor (beta chain) appears in the sequencing data of a study of vaccination effects on CD4 cells after COVID-19. The overall study: The post-vaccine samples were taken, at the median, 72 days after the second dose.

In the case of this clone: Its matching antigen is unknown.

Antigen-specific CD4+ T cells were expanded with viral peptide pools in the ViraFEST assay before sequencing. Culture lasted 10 days before CD4+ T cell isolation. Each participant was administered two doses of either the BNT162b2 or the mRNA-1273 vaccine. Supplemented with around 9.8 IU/ml IL-2 and about 10 ug/ml peptides, a few million PBMC per well were kept in culture. The method was immunoSEQ multiplex PCR; TCRdb's version includes in-frame clones alone and lacks a portion of them. The sample lists tens of thousands of clones, more than 60% occurring once. This TCR came from a human donor who received a COVID-19 vaccine. Material: CD4+ T cells from PBMCs cultured with HCoV-OC43 spike peptides, obtained after COVID-19 vaccination. Subset reported: HCoV-OC43 spike overlapping peptide pool stimulation.

CDR3 nucleotide sequence: TGTGCCAGCAGTTTTTTTGGTCAGCCCCAGCATTTT. Translated, it gives CASSFFGQPQHF. V usage is TRBV12-3 or TRBV12-4 and J usage is TRBJ1-5, with no clear D. This CDR3 is 12 amino acids long. V was trimmed by 3 bases and J by 6 bases, leaving 6 bases between them.